This T cell receptor beta chain is drawn from a study of regulatory and conventional T cells in RAG deficiency. Study-wide points: Shorter CDR3s in all patient subsets; >90% Treg-Tconv overlap in Omenn. These Omenn syndrome Treg sorts may hold peripherally activated cells instead.

Comment on this clone: Its antigen is not identified.

The assay was immunoSEQ multiplex PCR, and TCRdb's table has in-frame clones only and misses some. Found here are approximately 12,000 clones, 90% to 95% of them singletons; the top ten hold 1.1%. Genomic DNA came from blood conventional CD4+ T cells gated CD25-low CD127-high. The germline gives CDR1 SGHVS, CDR2 FQNEAQ. The CDR3 runs 18 residues. Trimming took 5 bases from V and 1 from J; bases not matched to a gene: 15. Another study also made use of these data, one on regulatory T cells. Per that paper: The primer mix had 52 TRBV and 13 TRBJ primers. Skewed V and J usage and few unique V-J pairs marked patient repertoires, most in Tregs.

This sequence originates from a human donor in good health. V gene TRBV7-8 combines with J gene TRBJ2-5; 8 bases agree with TRBD2. Material for sequencing was CD4+ effector T cells sorted from blood. The CDR3 protein is CASSPLEQRRGAQETQYF. The CDR3 DNA follows: TGTGCCAGCAGCCCCCTGGAACAGAGGCGGGGGGCCCAAGAGACCCAGTACTTC.